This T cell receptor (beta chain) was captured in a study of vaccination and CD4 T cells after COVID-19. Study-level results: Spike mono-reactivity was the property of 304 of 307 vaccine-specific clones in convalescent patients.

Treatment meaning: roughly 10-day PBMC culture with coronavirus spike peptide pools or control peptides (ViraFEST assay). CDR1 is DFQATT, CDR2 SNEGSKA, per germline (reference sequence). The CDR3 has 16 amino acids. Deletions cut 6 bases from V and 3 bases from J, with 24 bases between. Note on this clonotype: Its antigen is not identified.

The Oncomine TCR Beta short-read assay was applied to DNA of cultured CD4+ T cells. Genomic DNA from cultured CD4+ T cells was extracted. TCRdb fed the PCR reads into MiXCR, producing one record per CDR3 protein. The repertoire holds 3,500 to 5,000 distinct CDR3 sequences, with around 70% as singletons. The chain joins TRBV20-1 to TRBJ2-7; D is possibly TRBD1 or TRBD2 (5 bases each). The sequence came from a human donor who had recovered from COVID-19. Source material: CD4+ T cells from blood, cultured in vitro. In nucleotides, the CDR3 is TGCAGTGCCAGCACTCTCTTCCGGGGCCAATACTACGAGCAGTACTTC. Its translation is CSASTLFRGQYYEQYF.